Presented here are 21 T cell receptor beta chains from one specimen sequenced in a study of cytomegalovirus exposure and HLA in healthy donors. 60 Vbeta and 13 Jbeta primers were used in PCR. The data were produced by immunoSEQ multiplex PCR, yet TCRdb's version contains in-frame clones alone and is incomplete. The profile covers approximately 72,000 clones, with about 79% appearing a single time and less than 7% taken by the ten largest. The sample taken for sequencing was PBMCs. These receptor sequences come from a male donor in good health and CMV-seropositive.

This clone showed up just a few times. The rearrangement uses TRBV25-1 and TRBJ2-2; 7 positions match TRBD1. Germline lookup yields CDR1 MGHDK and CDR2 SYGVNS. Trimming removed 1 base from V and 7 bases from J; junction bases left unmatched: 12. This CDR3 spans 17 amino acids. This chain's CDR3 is CASSELTENRGGGELFF. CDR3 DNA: TGTGCCAGCAGTGAATTAACGGAGAACAGGGGCGGCGGGGAGCTGTTTTTT.

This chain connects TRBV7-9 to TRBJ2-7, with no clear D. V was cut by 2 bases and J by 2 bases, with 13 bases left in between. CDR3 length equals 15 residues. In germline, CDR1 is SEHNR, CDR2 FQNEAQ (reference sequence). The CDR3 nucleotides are TGTGCCAGCAGCTTACCCAATGCGGCCCCCTACGAGCAGTACTTC. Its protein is CASSLPNAAPYEQYF.

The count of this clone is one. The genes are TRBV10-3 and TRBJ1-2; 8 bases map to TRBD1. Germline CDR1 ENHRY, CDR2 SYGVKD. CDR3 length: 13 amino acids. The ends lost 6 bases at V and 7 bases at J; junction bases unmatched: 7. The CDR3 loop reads CAIRLTGEVGYTF. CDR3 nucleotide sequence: TGTGCCATCAGACTGACAGGGGAGGTTGGCTACACCTTC.

The CDR3 DNA reads TGCAGCGCCCAAACGGGGGTTACGAACACCGGGGAGCTGTTTTTT. Translation: CSAQTGVTNTGELFF. This rearrangement joins TRBV29-1 to TRBJ2-2; TRBD2 might be the D (6 bases). Trimming removed 7 bases from V and 0 bases from J, with 15 bases in between. Germline V gene lookup returns CDR1 SQVTM and CDR2 ANQGSEA. The length of the CDR3 is 15 residues.

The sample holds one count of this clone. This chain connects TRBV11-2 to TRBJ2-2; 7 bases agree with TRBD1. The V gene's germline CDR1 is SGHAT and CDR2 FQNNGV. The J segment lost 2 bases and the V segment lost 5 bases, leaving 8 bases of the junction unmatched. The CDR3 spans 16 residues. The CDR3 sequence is CASSPGQSFNTGELFF. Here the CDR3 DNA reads TGTGCCAGCAGCCCGGGACAGAGCTTCAACACCGGGGAGCTGTTTTTT. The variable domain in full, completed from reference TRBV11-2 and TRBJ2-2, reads EAGVAQSPRYKIIEKRQSVAFWCNPISGHATLYWYQQILGQGPKLLIQFQNNGVVDDSQLPKDRFSAERLKGVDSTLKIQPAKLEDSAVYLCASSPGQSFNTGELFFGEGSRLTVL.

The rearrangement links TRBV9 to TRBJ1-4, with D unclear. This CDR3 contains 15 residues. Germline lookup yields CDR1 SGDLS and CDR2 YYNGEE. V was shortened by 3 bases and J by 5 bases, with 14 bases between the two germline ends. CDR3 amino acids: CASSGSGKENEKLFF. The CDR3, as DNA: TGTGCCAGCAGCGGGTCCGGGAAGGAAAATGAAAAACTGTTTTTT.

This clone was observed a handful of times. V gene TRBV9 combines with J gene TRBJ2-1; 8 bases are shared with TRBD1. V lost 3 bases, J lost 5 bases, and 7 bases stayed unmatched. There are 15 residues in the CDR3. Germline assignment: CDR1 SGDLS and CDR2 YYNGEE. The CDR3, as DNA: TGTGCCAGCAGCGGCCGGACAGGGTCTAACAATGAGCAGTTCTTC. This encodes CASSGRTGSNNEQFF.

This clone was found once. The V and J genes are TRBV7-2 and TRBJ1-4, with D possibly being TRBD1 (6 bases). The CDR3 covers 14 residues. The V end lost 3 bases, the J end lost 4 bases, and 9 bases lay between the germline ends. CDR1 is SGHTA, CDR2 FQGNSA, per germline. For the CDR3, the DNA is TGTGCCAGCAGCTTCCAGGACAGTAATGAAAAACTGTTTTTT. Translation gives CASSFQDSNEKLFF.

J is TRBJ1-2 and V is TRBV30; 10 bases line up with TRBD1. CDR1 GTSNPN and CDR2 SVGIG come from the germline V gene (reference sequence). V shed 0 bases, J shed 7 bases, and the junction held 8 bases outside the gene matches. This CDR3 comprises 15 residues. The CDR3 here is CAWSVIPRTGGGYTF. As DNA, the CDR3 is TGTGCCTGGAGTGTAATACCCAGGACAGGGGGTGGCTACACCTTC.

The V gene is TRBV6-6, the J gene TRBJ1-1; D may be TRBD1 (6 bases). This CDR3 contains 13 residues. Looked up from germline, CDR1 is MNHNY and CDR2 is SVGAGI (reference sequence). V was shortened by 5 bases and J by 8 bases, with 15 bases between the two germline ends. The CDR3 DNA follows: TGTGCCAGCAGTAGGGGGACACCGGGGGAAGCTTTCTTT. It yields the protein CASSRGTPGEAFF.

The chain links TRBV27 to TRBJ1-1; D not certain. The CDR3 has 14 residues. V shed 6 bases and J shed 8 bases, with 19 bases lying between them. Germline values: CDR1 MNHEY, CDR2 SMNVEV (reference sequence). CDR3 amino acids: CASSPWSPGSEAFF. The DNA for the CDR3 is TGTGCCAGCAGCCCCTGGTCTCCGGGAAGCGAAGCTTTCTTT.

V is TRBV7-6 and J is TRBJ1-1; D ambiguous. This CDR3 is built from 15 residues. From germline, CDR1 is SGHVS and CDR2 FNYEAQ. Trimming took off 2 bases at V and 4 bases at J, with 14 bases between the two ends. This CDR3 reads CASSLSGDAGTEAFF. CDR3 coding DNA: TGTGCCAGCAGCTTAAGCGGTGACGCGGGCACTGAAGCTTTCTTT.

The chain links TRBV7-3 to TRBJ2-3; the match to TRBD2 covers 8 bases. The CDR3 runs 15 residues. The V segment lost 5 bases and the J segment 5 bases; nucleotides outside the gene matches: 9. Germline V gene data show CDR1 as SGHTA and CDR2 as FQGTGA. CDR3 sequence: CASSDGGAGKDTQYF. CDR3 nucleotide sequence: TGTGCCAGCAGCGACGGGGGGGCTGGCAAAGATACGCAGTATTTT.

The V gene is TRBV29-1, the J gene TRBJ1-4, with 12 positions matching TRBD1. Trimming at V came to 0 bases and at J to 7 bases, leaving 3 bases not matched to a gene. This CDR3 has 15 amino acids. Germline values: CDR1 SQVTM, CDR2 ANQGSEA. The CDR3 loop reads CSVEDGTGGGEKLFF. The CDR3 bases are TGCAGCGTTGAAGACGGGACAGGGGGCGGTGAAAAACTGTTTTTT.

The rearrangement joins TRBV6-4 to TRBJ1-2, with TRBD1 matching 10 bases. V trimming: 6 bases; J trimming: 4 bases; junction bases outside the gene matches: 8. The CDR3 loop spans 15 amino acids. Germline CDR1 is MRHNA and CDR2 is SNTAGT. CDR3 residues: CASRTAGQGIYGYTF. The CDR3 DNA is TGTGCCAGCAGGACGGCGGGACAGGGGATCTATGGCTACACCTTC.

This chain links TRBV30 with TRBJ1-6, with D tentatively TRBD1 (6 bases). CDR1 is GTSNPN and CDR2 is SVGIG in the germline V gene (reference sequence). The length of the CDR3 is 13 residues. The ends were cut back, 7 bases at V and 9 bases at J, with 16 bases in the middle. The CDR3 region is CASEVGAGSPLHF. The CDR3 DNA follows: TGTGCCTCGGAAGTGGGGGCTGGTTCACCCCTCCACTTT.

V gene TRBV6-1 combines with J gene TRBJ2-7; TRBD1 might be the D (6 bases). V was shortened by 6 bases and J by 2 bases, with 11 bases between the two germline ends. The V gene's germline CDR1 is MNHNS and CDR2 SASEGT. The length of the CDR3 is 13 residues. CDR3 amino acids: CASSLTGPYEQYF. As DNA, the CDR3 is TGTGCCAGCAGCCTGACAGGACCCTACGAGCAGTACTTC.

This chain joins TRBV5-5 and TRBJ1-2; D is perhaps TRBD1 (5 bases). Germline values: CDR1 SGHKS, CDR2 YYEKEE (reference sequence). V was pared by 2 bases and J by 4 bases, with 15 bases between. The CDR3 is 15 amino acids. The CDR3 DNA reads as TGTGCCAGCAGCTTTCAGGGCAGGGAATCCTATGGCTACACCTTC. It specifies CASSFQGRESYGYTF.

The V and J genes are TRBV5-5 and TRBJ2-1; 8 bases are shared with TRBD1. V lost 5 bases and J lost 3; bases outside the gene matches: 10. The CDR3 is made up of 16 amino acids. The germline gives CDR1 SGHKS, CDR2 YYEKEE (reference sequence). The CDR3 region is CASSRAQGANYNEQFF. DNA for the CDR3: TGTGCCAGCAGTCGAGCTCAGGGGGCTAACTACAATGAGCAGTTCTTC.

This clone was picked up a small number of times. The CDR3 is CASSIGGETQYF. The CDR3 DNA reads as TGTGCCAGTAGTATTGGGGGGGAGACCCAGTACTTC. The chain links TRBV19 to TRBJ2-5, with a possible D match to TRBD2 (6 bases). Germline CDR1 and CDR2: LNHDA and SQIVND (reference sequence). CDR3 size: 12 residues. Trimming pared 3 bases from V and 5 bases from J, leaving 7 bases between.

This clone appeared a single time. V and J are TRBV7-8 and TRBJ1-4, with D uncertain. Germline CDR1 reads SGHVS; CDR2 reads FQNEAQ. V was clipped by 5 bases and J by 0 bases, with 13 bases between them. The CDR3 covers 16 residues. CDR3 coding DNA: TGTGCCAGCAGCCCTTGGGTCGGGGCAACTAATGAAAAACTGTTTTTT. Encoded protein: CASSPWVGATNEKLFF.